This T cell receptor beta chain is from a study of shared clonotypes between healthy human individuals. Clones were sequenced by immunoSEQ multiplex PCR, and TCRdb holds only the in-frame ones, with some missing. The table includes over 2 million clones, around 92% detected once. Source material: naive CD4+ T cells from PBMCs. Subset reported: CD45RA+ positively selected. The TCR comes from a man younger than 35 in good health. Some clones in this sample may be carry-over from other donors' samples.

The CDR3 bases are TGTGCCAGCAGTTATCGACAGGATAATGAAAAACTGTTTTTT. Protein sequence: CASSYRQDNEKLFF. This chain uses TRBV6-6 with TRBJ1-4; a weak D match, TRBD1 (6 bases). V lost 3 bases, J lost 4 bases, and 9 bases lay in between. The CDR3 has 14 residues. The germline V gene encodes CDR1 MNHNY and CDR2 SVGAGI (reference sequence).